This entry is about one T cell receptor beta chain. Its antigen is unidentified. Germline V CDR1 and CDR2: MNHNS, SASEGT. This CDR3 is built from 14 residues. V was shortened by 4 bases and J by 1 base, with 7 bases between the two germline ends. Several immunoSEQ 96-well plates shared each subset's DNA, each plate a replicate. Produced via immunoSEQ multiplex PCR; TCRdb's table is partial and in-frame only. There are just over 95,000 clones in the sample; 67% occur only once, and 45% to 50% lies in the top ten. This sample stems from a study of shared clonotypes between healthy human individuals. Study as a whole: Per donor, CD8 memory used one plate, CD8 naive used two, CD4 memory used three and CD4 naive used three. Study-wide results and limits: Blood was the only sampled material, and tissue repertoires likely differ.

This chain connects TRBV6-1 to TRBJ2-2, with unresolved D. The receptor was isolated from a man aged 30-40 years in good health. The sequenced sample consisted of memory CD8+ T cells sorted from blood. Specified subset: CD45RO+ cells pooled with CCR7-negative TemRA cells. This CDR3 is CASSVNRNTGELFF. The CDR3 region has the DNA TGTGCCAGCAGTGTAAACAGGAACACCGGGGAGCTGTTTTTT.